Each of the 29 T cell receptor beta chains below was sequenced from the same sample in a study of blood T cell repertoires in COVID-19. Assay: immunoSEQ multiplex PCR; the TCRdb copy retains only in-frame clones and omits some. The sample has about 84,000 clones, around 80% seen once. Sequenced material: peripheral blood. These receptors were obtained from a woman aged 80 or older with acute or convalescent COVID-19.

The chain recombines TRBV24-1 with TRBJ2-7; possible D gene TRBD2, 6 bases. This CDR3 region has 17 residues. Germline V CDR1 and CDR2: KGHDR, SFDVKD. Deletions cut 3 bases from V and 2 bases from J, with 19 bases between. In nucleotides, the CDR3 is TGTGCCACCAGTGATCCCGGGACTCGACCCCCCCCCTACGAGCAGTACTTC. Translated, it gives CATSDPGTRPPPYEQYF.

The chain uses TRBV7-9 and TRBJ2-1; possibly TRBD2 for D (7 bases). The V gene's germline CDR1 is SEHNR and CDR2 FQNEAQ (reference sequence). V gave up 5 bases and J gave up 2 bases, with 13 bases separating them. CDR3 length: 15 residues. CDR3 loop: CASSLQGTTYNEQFF. Here the CDR3 DNA reads TGTGCCAGCAGCCTTCAGGGGACTACCTACAATGAGCAGTTCTTC.

The chain combines TRBV30 with TRBJ2-7, with TRBD2 as a possible D gene (5 bases). V lost 0 bases and J 4 bases, leaving 10 bases between the germline ends. Germline values: CDR1 GTSNPN, CDR2 SVGIG (reference sequence). CDR3 length: 13 residues. The CDR3 reads CAWSVPGTYEQYF. The CDR3 DNA sequence: TGTGCCTGGAGTGTACCGGGAACGTACGAGCAGTACTTC.

V usage is TRBV19 and J usage is TRBJ2-1, with 7 bases fitting TRBD2. The V and J ends lost 5 bases and 3 bases, in that order; junction bases with no gene match: 10. The germline V gene has CDR1 LNHDA and CDR2 SQIVND (reference sequence). The CDR3 runs 16 residues. The CDR3 sequence is CASSVLGRGDYNEQFF. CDR3 DNA sequence: TGTGCCAGTAGTGTCCTAGGGAGGGGAGACTACAATGAGCAGTTCTTC.

The V call is TRBV5-8, the J call TRBJ2-7, with 9 bases fitting TRBD1. V shed 0 bases, J shed 6 bases, and the junction held 1 base outside the gene matches. Per germline, CDR1 SGHTS and CDR2 YDEGEE. The CDR3 is 13 residues long. CDR3 amino acids: CASSLDRGPEQYF. The CDR3 nucleotides read TGTGCCAGCAGCTTGGACAGGGGGCCCGAGCAGTACTTC.

This chain joins TRBV7-2 and TRBJ2-3, with TRBD1 matching over 7 bases. The CDR3 runs 16 residues. With V trimmed by 4 bases and J by 0 bases, 7 bases remained unmatched. From germline, CDR1 is SGHTA and CDR2 FQGNSA. In DNA form, the CDR3 reads TGTGCCAGCAGCTGGGGACAGAGGGCTAGCACAGATACGCAGTATTTT. Translation gives CASSWGQRASTDTQYF.

This clone was seen once. The chain couples TRBV9 to TRBJ2-1, with 10 bases fitting TRBD2. After removal of 0 bases from V and 1 base from J, the junction contained 10 bases not matched to a gene. This CDR3 is built from 19 residues. The germline V gene encodes CDR1 SGDLS and CDR2 YYNGEE. CDR3 DNA: TGTGCCAGCAGCGTAGTGGGTAGCGGGAGGAAGGGATCCTACAATGAGCAGTTCTTC. This gives the protein CASSVVGSGRKGSYNEQFF. The full variable domain, rest sourced from reference TRBV9 and TRBJ2-1, is DSGVTQTPKHLITATGQRVTLRCSPRSGDLSVYWYQQSLDQGLQFLIQYYNGEERAKGNILERFSAQQFPDLHSELNLSSLELGDSALYFCASSVVGSGRKGSYNEQFFGPGTRLTVL.

This sequence joins TRBV10-3 and TRBJ2-2, with 9 positions matching TRBD1. The CDR3 totals 15 residues. Germline V gives CDR1 ENHRY, CDR2 SYGVKD. V shed 6 bases and J 5 bases; nucleotides not matched to a gene: 7. CDR3 in amino acids: CAIRVGQGSTGELFF. CDR3 nucleotide sequence: TGTGCCATCAGGGTAGGACAGGGGTCAACCGGGGAGCTGTTTTTT.

The table lists this clone with a few counts. V gene TRBV28 combines with J gene TRBJ1-2; TRBD1 might be the D (6 bases). In germline, CDR1 is MDHEN, CDR2 SYDVKM. V was trimmed by 6 bases and J by 2 bases, leaving 10 bases between them. CDR3 size: 13 residues. CDR3: CASSPGENYGYTF. CDR3 nucleotides: TGTGCCAGCAGCCCAGGGGAAAACTATGGCTACACCTTC.

This sequence joins TRBV3-1 (or the pseudogene TRBV3-2) and TRBJ2-7, with TRBD2 identical over 10 bases. The CDR3 runs 16 residues. Germline V gene sequence: CDR1 LGHDT, CDR2 YNNKEL (reference sequence). With 4 bases clipped from V and 2 bases from J, the junction kept 8 bases outside the gene matches. CDR3 sequence (DNA): TGTGCCAGCAGCCGACAATCGACTAGCGGGCCCTACGAGCAGTACTTC. Protein: CASSRQSTSGPYEQYF.

This clone was counted between two and nine times. The chain carries TRBV5-1 and TRBJ2-1; no clear D gene. V shed 0 bases and J shed 4 bases, with 8 bases lying between them. CDR3 length equals 14 residues. CDR1 is SGHRS and CDR2 is YFSETQ in the germline V gene. CDR3 in DNA: TGCGCCAGCAGCTTGGCCTCTAGATACAATGAGCAGTTCTTC. Encoded protein: CASSLASRYNEQFF. Drawing the rest from reference TRBV5-1 and TRBJ2-1, the complete variable domain is KAGVTQTPRYLIKTRGQQVTLSCSPISGHRSVSWYQQTPGQGLQFLFEYFSETQRNKGNFPGRFSGRQFSNSRSEMNVSTLELGDSALYLCASSLASRYNEQFFGPGTRLTVL.

CDR3: CASRGGSNQPQHF. The DNA for the CDR3 is TGTGCCAGCAGGGGAGGTAGCAATCAGCCCCAGCATTTT. The V and J genes are TRBV11-3 and TRBJ1-5; D ambiguous. Germline V gene lookup returns CDR1 SGHNT and CDR2 YENEEA. The V end was cut by 6 bases, the J end by 0 bases, with 6 bases between. This CDR3 is built from 13 residues.

The gene calls are TRBV19 and TRBJ2-5; the match to TRBD1 covers 8 bases. Unmatched junction bases numbered 6, after V lost 4 bases and J lost 5 bases. The germline V gene has CDR1 LNHDA and CDR2 SQIVND (reference sequence). The CDR3 length is 14 residues. The CDR3 DNA is TGTGCCAGTAGTACCCTGGACAGGGAGGAGACCCAGTACTTC. This encodes CASSTLDREETQYF.

This clone was seen a handful of times. The chain links TRBV5-1 to TRBJ2-3, with 8 bases matching TRBD2. The V gene's germline CDR1 is SGHRS and CDR2 YFSETQ. The trim removed 4 bases at V and 6 bases at J, leaving 13 bases unmatched. There are 16 residues in the CDR3. Here the CDR3 DNA reads TGCGCCAGCAGCCCCCGTTCAAGCGGGAGAGGGGATACGCAGTATTTT. It encodes CASSPRSSGRGDTQYF.

This clone is a singleton in its sample. The chain is built from TRBV7-2 and TRBJ2-1; unclear D gene. The CDR3 contains 15 residues. The V end was cut by 1 base, the J end by 2 bases, with 9 bases between. Germline CDR1 reads SGHTA; CDR2 reads FQGNSA. Here the CDR3 DNA reads TGTGCCAGCAGCTTAGGAGAGGCCGCCTACAATGAGCAGTTCTTC. Its protein product is CASSLGEAAYNEQFF.

The V gene is TRBV7-2, the J gene TRBJ1-2; no clear D. CDR1 is SGHTA and CDR2 is FQGNSA in the germline V gene. The CDR3 consists of 12 residues. Trimming shortened V by 2 bases and J by 7 bases, and 8 bases separated the two germline ends. The CDR3 loop is CASSLLEGGYTF. CDR3 DNA: TGTGCCAGCAGCTTATTGGAGGGTGGCTACACCTTC.

The genes are TRBV7-9 and TRBJ2-2; TRBD1 matches at 7 bases. V trimming: 5 bases; J trimming: 3 bases; junction bases outside the gene matches: 3. CDR3 size: 14 residues. Germline V gene lookup returns CDR1 SEHNR and CDR2 FQNEAQ (reference sequence). This CDR3 reads CASSPDRDTGELFF. In DNA, the CDR3 is TGTGCCAGCAGCCCTGACAGGGACACCGGGGAGCTGTTTTTT. The full variable domain, completed using reference TRBV7-9 and TRBJ2-2, is DTGVSQNPRHKITKRGQNVTFRCDPISEHNRLYWYRQTLGQGPEFLTYFQNEAQLEKSRLLSDRFSAERPKGSFSTLEIQRTEQGDSAMYLCASSPDRDTGELFFGEGSRLTVL.

This clone was seen once. The chain uses TRBV10-3 and TRBJ2-5, with D possibly being TRBD2 (6 bases). Trimming removed 9 bases at V and 2 bases at J, with 10 bases between. From germline, CDR1 is ENHRY and CDR2 SYGVKD. This CDR3 spans 12 amino acids. The DNA for the CDR3 is TGTGCCATTGGGACTGTACAAGAGACCCAGTACTTC. It yields the protein CAIGTVQETQYF.

The genes are TRBV19 and TRBJ2-5, with D uncertain. The CDR3 is 11 residues long. The V end was cut by 5 bases, the J end by 5 bases, with 6 bases between. Per the germline V gene, CDR1 is LNHDA and CDR2 is SQIVND (reference sequence). As DNA, the CDR3 is TGTGCCAGTAGTCAGTGGGAGACCCAGTACTTC. Protein: CASSQWETQYF.

CDR3 in amino acids: CASSGLAGVEDIQYF. DNA for the CDR3: TGTGCCAGCAGCGGACTAGCGGGAGTAGAGGACATTCAGTACTTC. The J gene is TRBJ2-4, the V gene TRBV9, with TRBD2 identical over 12 bases. This CDR3 is 15 amino acids long. From germline, CDR1 is SGDLS and CDR2 YYNGEE. Trimming at V came to 3 bases and at J to 8 bases, leaving 6 bases not matched to a gene.

This chain joins TRBV7-6 and TRBJ2-3, with 7 bases fitting TRBD2. The germline CDR1 and CDR2 sequences are SGHVS and FNYEAQ. J was trimmed by 7 bases and V by 2 bases; bases with no gene match: 9. The CDR3 has 15 residues. The CDR3 coding sequence is TGTGCCAGCAGCTTAAGGACTAGTGGGCGAAATACGCAGTATTTT. It is translated as CASSLRTSGRNTQYF.

This clone has a handful of counts. The chain has TRBV28 and TRBJ2-4; a possible D gene is TRBD1 (6 bases). The CDR3 consists of 14 residues. With 6 bases removed from V and 12 bases from J, the gap between germline ends came to 21 bases. Germline CDR1 reads MDHEN; CDR2 reads SYDVKM. The CDR3 loop reads CASRPGGVRGGQYF. CDR3 bases: TGTGCCAGCAGGCCCGGCGGAGTAAGAGGGGGTCAGTACTTC. The full variable domain, rest sourced from reference TRBV28 and TRBJ2-4, is DVKVTQSSRYLVKRTGEKVFLECVQDMDHENMFWYRQDPGLGLRLIYFSYDVKMKEKGDIPEGYSVSREKKERFSLILESASTNQTSMYLCASRPGGVRGGQYFGAGTRLSVL.

The chain uses TRBV18 and TRBJ2-3; 7 bases map to TRBD2. CDR3 size: 14 residues. Trimming at V came to 3 bases and at J to 6 bases, leaving 6 bases not matched to a gene. CDR1 and CDR2 from the germline V gene are KGHSH and LQKENI. The CDR3 sequence is CASSPPRERDTQYF. DNA for the CDR3: TGTGCCAGCTCACCGCCGCGGGAGAGGGATACGCAGTATTTT.

The V gene is TRBV27, the J gene TRBJ2-6, with 7 bases that match TRBD1. V trimming: 5 bases; J trimming: 4 bases; junction bases outside the gene matches: 8. Germline CDR1 MNHEY, CDR2 SMNVEV (reference sequence). CDR3 length: 16 residues. CDR3 protein: CASSVQGESGANVLTF. CDR3 bases: TGTGCCAGCAGTGTCCAGGGGGAGTCAGGGGCCAACGTCCTGACTTTC.

This sequence joins TRBV30 and TRBJ1-2, with TRBD1 matching over 8 bases. Germline V gene sequence: CDR1 GTSNPN, CDR2 SVGIG (reference sequence). The V gene end was trimmed by 3 bases and the J gene end by 4 bases; junction bases not matched to a gene: 7. The CDR3 contains 14 residues. CDR3 loop: CAWRTGGMGYGYTF. DNA for the CDR3: TGTGCCTGGAGAACAGGGGGGATGGGCTATGGCTACACCTTC.

This clone was found a few times. V usage is TRBV19 and J usage is TRBJ1-1; 10 bases are a match to TRBD1. The CDR3 extends over 14 amino acids. Germline CDR1 is LNHDA and CDR2 is SQIVND (reference sequence). The V gene end was trimmed by 3 bases and the J gene end by 6 bases; junction bases not matched to a gene: 4. CDR3 in amino acids: CASSMGQGTPEAFF. CDR3 in DNA: TGTGCCAGTAGTATGGGACAGGGGACTCCTGAAGCTTTCTTT.

This chain joins TRBV5-1 and TRBJ2-7; D is possibly TRBD1 (5 bases). This CDR3 has 12 amino acids. Trimming pared 4 bases from V and 5 bases from J, leaving 10 bases between. Germline V gene sequence: CDR1 SGHRS, CDR2 YFSETQ. The CDR3 region has the DNA TGCGCCAGCAGCCTTCTCAGGGACGAGCAGTACTTC. Amino acid sequence: CASSLLRDEQYF.

The V and J genes are TRBV18 and TRBJ2-5; a possible D gene is TRBD1 (6 bases). The length of the CDR3 is 15 residues. V was clipped by 3 bases and J by 1 base, with 12 bases between them. Germline CDR1 reads KGHSH; CDR2 reads LQKENI. The CDR3 here is CASSPTGIGQETQYF. Written as DNA, the CDR3 is TGTGCCAGCTCACCGACAGGTATAGGCCAAGAGACCCAGTACTTC.

This clone was found a few times. The genes are TRBV24-1 and TRBJ1-1, with D tentatively TRBD1 (6 bases). The germline V gene has CDR1 KGHDR and CDR2 SFDVKD. V was shortened by 3 bases and J by 2 bases, with 18 bases between the two germline ends. The CDR3 has 17 amino acids. In DNA form, the CDR3 reads TGTGCCACCAGTGATGATCAGGGGAGGGGGGGTAACACTGAAGCTTTCTTT. It translates to CATSDDQGRGGNTEAFF.